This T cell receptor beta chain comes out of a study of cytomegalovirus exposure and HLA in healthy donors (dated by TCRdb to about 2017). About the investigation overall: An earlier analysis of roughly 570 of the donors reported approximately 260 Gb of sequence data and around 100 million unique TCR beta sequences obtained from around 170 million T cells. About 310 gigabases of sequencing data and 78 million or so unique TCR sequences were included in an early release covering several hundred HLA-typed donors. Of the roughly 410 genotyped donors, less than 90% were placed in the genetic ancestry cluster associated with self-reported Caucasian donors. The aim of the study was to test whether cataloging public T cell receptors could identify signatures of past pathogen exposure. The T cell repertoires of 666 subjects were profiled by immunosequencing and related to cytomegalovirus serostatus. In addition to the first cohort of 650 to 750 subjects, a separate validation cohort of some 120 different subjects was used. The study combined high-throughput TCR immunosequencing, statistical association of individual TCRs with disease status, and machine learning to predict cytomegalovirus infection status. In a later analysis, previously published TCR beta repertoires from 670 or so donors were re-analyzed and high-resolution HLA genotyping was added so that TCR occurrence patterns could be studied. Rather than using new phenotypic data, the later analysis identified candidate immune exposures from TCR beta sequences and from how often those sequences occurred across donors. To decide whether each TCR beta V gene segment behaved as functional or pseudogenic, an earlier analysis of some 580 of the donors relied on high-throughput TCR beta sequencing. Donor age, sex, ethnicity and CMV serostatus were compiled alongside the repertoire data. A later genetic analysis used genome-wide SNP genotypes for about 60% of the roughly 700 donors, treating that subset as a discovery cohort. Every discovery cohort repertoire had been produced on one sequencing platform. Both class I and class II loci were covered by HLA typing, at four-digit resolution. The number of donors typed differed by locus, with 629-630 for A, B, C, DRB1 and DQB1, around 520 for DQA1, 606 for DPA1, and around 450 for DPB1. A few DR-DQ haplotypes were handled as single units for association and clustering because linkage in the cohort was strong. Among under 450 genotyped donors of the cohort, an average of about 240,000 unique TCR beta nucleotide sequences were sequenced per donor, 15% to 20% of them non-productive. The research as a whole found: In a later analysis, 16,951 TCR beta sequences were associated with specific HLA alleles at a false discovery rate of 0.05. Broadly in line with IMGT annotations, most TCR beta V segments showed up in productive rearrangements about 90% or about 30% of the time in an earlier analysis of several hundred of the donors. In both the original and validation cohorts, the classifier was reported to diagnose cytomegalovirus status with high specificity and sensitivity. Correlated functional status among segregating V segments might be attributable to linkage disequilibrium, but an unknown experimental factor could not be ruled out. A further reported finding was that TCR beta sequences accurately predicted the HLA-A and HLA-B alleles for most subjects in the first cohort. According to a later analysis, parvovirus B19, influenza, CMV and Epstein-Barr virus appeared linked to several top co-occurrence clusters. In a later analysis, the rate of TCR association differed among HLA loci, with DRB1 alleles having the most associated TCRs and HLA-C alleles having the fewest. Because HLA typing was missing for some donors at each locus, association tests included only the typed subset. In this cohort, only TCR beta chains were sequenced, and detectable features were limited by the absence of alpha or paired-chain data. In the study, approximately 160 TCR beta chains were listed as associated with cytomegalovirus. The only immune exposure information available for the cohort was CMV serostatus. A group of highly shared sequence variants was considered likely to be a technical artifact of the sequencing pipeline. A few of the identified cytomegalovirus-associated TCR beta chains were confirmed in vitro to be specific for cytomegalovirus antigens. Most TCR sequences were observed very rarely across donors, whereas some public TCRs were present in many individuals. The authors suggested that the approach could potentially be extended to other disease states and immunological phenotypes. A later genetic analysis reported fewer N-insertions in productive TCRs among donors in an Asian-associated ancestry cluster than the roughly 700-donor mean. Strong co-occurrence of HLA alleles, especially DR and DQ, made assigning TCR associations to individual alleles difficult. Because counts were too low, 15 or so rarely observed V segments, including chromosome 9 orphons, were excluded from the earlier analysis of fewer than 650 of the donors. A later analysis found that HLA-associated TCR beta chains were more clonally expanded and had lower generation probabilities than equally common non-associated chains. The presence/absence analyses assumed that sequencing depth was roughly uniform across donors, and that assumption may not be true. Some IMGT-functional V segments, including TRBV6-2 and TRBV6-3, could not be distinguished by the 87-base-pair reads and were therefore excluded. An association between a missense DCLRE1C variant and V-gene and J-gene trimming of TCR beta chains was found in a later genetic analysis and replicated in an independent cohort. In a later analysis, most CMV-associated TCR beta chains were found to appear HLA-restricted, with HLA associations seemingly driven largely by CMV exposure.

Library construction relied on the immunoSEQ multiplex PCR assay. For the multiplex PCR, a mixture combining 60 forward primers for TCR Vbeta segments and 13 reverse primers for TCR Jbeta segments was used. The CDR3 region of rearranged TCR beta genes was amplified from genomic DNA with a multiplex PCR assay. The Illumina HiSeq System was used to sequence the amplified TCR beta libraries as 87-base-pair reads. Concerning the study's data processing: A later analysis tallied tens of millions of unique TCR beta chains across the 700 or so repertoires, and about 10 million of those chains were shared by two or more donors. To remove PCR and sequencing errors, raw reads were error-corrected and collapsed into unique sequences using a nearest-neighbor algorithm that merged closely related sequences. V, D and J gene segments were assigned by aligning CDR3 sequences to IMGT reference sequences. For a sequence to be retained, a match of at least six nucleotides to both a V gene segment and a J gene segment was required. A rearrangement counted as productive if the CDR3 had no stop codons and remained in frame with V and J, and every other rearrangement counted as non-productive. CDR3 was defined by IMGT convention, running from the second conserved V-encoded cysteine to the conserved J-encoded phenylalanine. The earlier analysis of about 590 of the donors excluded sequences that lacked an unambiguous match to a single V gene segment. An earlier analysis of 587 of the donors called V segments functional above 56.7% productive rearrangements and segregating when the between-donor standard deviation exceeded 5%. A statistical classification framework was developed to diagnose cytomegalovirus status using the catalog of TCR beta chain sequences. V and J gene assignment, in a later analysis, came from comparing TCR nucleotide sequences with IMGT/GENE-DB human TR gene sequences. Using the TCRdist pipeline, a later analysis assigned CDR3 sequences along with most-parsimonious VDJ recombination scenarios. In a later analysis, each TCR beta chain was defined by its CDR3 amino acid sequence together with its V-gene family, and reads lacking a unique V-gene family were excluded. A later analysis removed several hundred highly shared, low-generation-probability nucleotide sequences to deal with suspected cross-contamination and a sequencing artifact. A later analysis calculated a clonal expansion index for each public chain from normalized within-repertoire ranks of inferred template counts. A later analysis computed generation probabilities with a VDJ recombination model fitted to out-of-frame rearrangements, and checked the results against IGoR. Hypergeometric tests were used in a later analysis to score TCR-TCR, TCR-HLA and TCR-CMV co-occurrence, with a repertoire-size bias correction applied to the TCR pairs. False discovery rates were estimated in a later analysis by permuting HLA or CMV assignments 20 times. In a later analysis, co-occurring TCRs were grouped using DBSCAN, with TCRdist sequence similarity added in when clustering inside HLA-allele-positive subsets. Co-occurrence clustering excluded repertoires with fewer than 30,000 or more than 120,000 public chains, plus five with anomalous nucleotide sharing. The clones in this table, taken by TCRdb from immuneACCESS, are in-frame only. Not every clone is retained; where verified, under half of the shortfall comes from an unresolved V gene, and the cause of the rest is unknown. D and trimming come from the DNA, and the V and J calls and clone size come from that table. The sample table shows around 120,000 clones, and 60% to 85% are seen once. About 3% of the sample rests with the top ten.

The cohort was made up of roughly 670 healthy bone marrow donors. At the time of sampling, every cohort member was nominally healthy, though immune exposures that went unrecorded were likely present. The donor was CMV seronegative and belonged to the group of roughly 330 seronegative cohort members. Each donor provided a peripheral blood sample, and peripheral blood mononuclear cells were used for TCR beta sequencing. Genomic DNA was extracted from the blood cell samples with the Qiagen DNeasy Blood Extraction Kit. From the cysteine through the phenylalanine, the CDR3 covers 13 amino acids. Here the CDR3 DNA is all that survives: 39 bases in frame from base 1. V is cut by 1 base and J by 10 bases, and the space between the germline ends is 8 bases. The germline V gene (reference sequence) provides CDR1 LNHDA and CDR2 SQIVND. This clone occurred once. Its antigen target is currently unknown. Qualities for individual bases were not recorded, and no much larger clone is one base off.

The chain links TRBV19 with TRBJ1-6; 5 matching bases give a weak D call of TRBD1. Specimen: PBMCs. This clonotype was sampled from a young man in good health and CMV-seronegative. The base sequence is TGTGCCAGTAGTATAGGGGGGGACTCACCCCTCCACTTT. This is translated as CASSIGGDSPLHF.